This is a list of T cell receptor beta chains from one sample in a study of T cell clonotyping in hematopoietic cell transplantation. The table came from immunoSEQ multiplex PCR; TCRdb's copy has only in-frame clones and leaves some out. The sample has 40,000 to 45,000 clones, 85% to 95% seen once; the top ten hold over 0.65%. The sequenced sample consisted of peripheral blood mononuclear cells. The receptors were gathered from a woman aged 50 to 65 in good health. Some clones in this sample may be carry-over from other donors' samples. Both conserved end residues are part of each CDR3. D genes are given only for firm matches. Clone size, where shown, is once, few, many, or a class for clones that have expanded.

v_gene	abundance	d_gene	j_gene	CDR3nt	CDR3aa
TRBV5-4	NA	NA	TRBJ1-1	TGTGCCAGCAGCTTGGGGTACGGGGGGGCGCGGACTGAAGCTTTCTTT	CASSLGYGGARTEAFF
TRBV2	once	TRBD1	TRBJ1-4	TGTGCCAGCCGGACAGGGGCAAGCGAAAAACTGTTTTTT	CASRTGASEKLFF
TRBV6-5	once	NA	TRBJ2-4	TGTGCCAGCCAGGGGGCCAAAAACATTCAGTACTTC	CASQGAKNIQYF
TRBV19	NA	NA	TRBJ2-3	TGTGCCAGTAGTATAGATAAGTCAAGCACAGATACGCAGTATTTT	CASSIDKSSTDTQYF
TRBV19	NA	NA	TRBJ2-3	TGTGCCAGTAGCAGGACTACAGATACGCAGTATTTT	CASSRTTDTQYF
TRBV10-2	NA	NA	TRBJ1-3	TGCGCCAGCAGTGAGTCCGGGGGGACTATATATTTT	CASSESGGTIYF
TRBV18	NA	NA	TRBJ1-2	TGTGCCAGCTCACCCTCGACAGGATTCTATGGCTACACCTTC	CASSPSTGFYGYTF
TRBV4-2	once	NA	TRBJ1-3	TGTGCCAGCAGCCAAGACAGAATCATCTCTGGAAACACCATATATTTT	CASSQDRIISGNTIYF
TRBV19	NA	TRBD1	TRBJ2-5	TGTGCCAGTAGCTTATTTGACAGGGGGCGAGAAGAGACCCAGTACTTC	CASSLFDRGREETQYF
TRBV19	NA	NA	TRBJ1-4	TGTGCCAGTAGTATATGGGCAACTAATGAAAAACTGTTTTTT	CASSIWATNEKLFF
TRBV19	NA	NA	TRBJ1-6	TGTGCCAGTAGCCCAGGGGACACCTATAATTCACCCCTCCACTTT	CASSPGDTYNSPLHF
TRBV5-6	NA	NA	TRBJ2-3	TGTGCCAGCAGCTTCGGGGGAGATACGCAGTATTTT	CASSFGGDTQYF
TRBV7-9	NA	NA	TRBJ1-2	TGTGCCAGCAGCTTTACAGGGCGGAACTATGGCTACACCTTC	CASSFTGRNYGYTF
TRBV9	NA	TRBD1	TRBJ2-3	TGTGCCAGCAGCGTAGCTACACAGGGGAATACGCAGTATTTT	CASSVATQGNTQYF
TRBV7-6	once	TRBD2	TRBJ2-1	TGTGCCAGCAGCTACGGGTCTAGCGGGGGTAGCTCCTACAATGAGCAGTTCTTC	CASSYGSSGGSSYNEQFF
TRBV9	NA	NA	TRBJ1-2	TGTGCCAGCAGCGTTGAAAACGGCGTGGGCTACACCTTC	CASSVENGVGYTF
TRBV6-5	NA	NA	TRBJ1-1	TGTGCCAGCACGAAGGGGGGATCGGGTGAAGCTTTCTTT	CASTKGGSGEAFF
TRBV4-3	NA	NA	TRBJ1-3	TGCGCCAGCAGCCAAGGATATCGGAAAGGGGCACTCTCTGGAAACACCATATATTTT	CASSQGYRKGALSGNTIYF
TRBV11-2	NA	NA	TRBJ1-1	TGTGCCAGCAGCTTTTCTTCGGGACTCAGGAACACTGAAGCTTTCTTT	CASSFSSGLRNTEAFF
TRBV28	NA	TRBD1	TRBJ1-1	TGTGCCAGCAGTCGACAGGGAGAGGACACTGAAGCTTTCTTT	CASSRQGEDTEAFF
TRBV19	NA	NA	TRBJ2-1	TGTGCCAGTAGTTTAACCGGGACGGACTACAATGAGCAGTTCTTC	CASSLTGTDYNEQFF
TRBV30	NA	NA	TRBJ1-5	TGTGCCTGGAGTGTTAGGGACGCTCAGCCCCAGCATTTT	CAWSVRDAQPQHF
TRBV6-6	NA	NA	TRBJ2-6	TGTGCCAGCAGCCTCGGGACTGGTGGGGCCAACGTCCTGACTTTC	CASSLGTGGANVLTF
TRBV11-3	NA	TRBD1	TRBJ1-6	TGTGCCAGCAGCCGTGGACAGGGGTATTCACCCCTCCACTTT	CASSRGQGYSPLHF
TRBV11-3	NA	NA	TRBJ1-3	TGTGCCAGCAGCTCCTACGGGACGGCTGGAAACACCATATATTTT	CASSSYGTAGNTIYF
TRBV27	NA	NA	TRBJ1-4	TGTGCCACGGGACACAAAGTAGAAAAACTGTTTTTT	CATGHKVEKLFF
TRBV28	NA	NA	TRBJ1-2	TGTGCCAGCAGGGACCTTAACTATGGCTACACCTTC	CASRDLNYGYTF
TRBV9	NA	NA	TRBJ1-6	TGTGCCAGCAGCGTATCAAATTCACCCCTCCACTTT	CASSVSNSPLHF